This TCR beta chain was captured by sequencing in a study of shared clonotypes between healthy human individuals. For the study at large: A donor's plate count was three for CD4 naive and three for CD4 memory; CD8 naive had two and CD8 memory one. Study outcomes and limitations: Across subsets, estimated richness was generally greater for naive than for memory populations.

The CDR3 loop spans 16 amino acids. The germline CDR1 and CDR2 sequences are SGHDT and YYEEEE. The V gene end was trimmed by 3 bases and the J gene end by 7 bases; junction bases not matched to a gene: 11. Clones were read by immunoSEQ multiplex PCR, and TCRdb kept only the in-frame ones, dropping some. Counted here are roughly 650,000 clones, 97% occurring once; the ten biggest clones make up 0.045% to 0.06%. A note on this clone: What it binds is unknown.

The chain carries TRBV5-6 and TRBJ2-1; 9 bases are shared with TRBD1. This TCR was recovered from a woman in her thirties in good health. The sample consisted of naive CD4+ T cells sorted from blood. Sample subset: CD45RA+ positively selected. CDR3 DNA: TGTGCCAGCAGCTCCCCCGGGACAGGGAAGCAGAATGAGCAGTTCTTC. Amino acids: CASSSPGTGKQNEQFF.